The clone carrying this T cell receptor (beta chain) has only a few counts. Its antigen is undetermined. Germline lookup yields CDR1 MNHEY and CDR2 SVGAGI. The CDR3 has 11 residues. V was cut by 6 bases and J by 3 bases, with 6 bases left in between. This entry comes from a study of OX40 agonist ivuxolimab in advanced cancers. The overall study: Ivuxolimab, which is an agonistic anti-OX40 (CD134) antibody, was administered to the patients. Study outcomes and limitations: Low normalized T-cell clonal expansion was additionally recorded for some nonresponders. At doses 0.1 to 3.0 mg/kg, CD4+ and CD8+ clones expanded.

Produced via immunoSEQ multiplex PCR; TCRdb's table is partial and in-frame only. The sample shows 85,000 to 90,000 clones, approximately 90% of them seen only once. Blood specimens came from baseline, cycle 4 day 1, and cycle 7 day 1. This TCR was sampled from an adult with an advanced solid tumor such as melanoma, head and neck, liver or kidney cancer. This specimen consisted of CD4+ or CD8+ T cells sorted from blood, obtained in a trial of the OX40 agonist ivuxolimab. This chain links TRBV6-5 with TRBJ2-7; D uncertain. CDR3 in amino acids: CASSRLYEQYF. CDR3 nucleotide sequence: TGTGCCAGCAGCCGCCTCTACGAGCAGTACTTC.